The 5 T cell receptor beta chains reported below all come from one sample, sequenced in a study of blood T cell repertoires in COVID-19. Method: immunoSEQ multiplex PCR; TCRdb's copy keeps in-frame clones and lacks some. The sample lists under 150,000 clones, roughly 73% seen once, with roughly 9% in the top ten. The sequenced sample was peripheral blood. The source is a woman between 45 and 60 years old with active or convalescent COVID-19.

V is TRBV29-1 and J is TRBJ2-1; TRBD1 matches at 9 bases. From germline, CDR1 is SQVTM and CDR2 ANQGSEA. The CDR3 runs 11 residues. With V trimmed by 7 bases and J by 7 bases, 2 bases remained unmatched. The CDR3 nucleotides read TGCAGCGGAGGGACAGGGAATGAGCAGTTCTTC. This sequence encodes CSGGTGNEQFF.

The V and J genes are TRBV7-2 and TRBJ2-7, with 9 bases identical to TRBD2. Trimming cost V 3 bases and J 6 bases; bases outside gene matches: 6. Germline-derived CDR1 and CDR2 are SGHTA and FQGNSA. The CDR3 runs 14 residues. The CDR3 nucleotides are TGTGCCAGCAGCTTGGGGCGGGGGGGCCGCGAGCAGTACTTC. Its translation: CASSLGRGGREQYF.

This rearrangement joins TRBV6-5 to TRBJ1-5; 10 bases fit TRBD1. The V gene's germline CDR1 is MNHEY and CDR2 SVGAGI. V trimming: 6 bases; J trimming: 6 bases; junction bases outside the gene matches: 5. The CDR3 contains 14 residues. Here the CDR3 DNA reads TGTGCCAGCAGAGGACAGGGGGGCTTTCAGCCCCAGCATTTT. It yields the protein CASRGQGGFQPQHF.

The V and J genes are TRBV7-8 and TRBJ2-2; the match to TRBD2 covers 9 bases. There are 16 residues in the CDR3. Germline trimming cut 3 bases from V and 4 bases from J; bases unmatched to any gene: 6. Per the germline V gene, CDR1 is SGHVS and CDR2 is FQNEAQ. CDR3 residues: CASSFPTSGGTGELFF. Written as DNA, the CDR3 is TGTGCCAGCAGCTTTCCGACTAGCGGTGGCACCGGGGAGCTGTTTTTT.

The chain has TRBV2 and TRBJ1-5; the match to TRBD1 covers 8 bases. The germline V gene has CDR1 SNHLY and CDR2 FYNNEI. V trimming: 6 bases; J trimming: 3 bases; junction bases outside the gene matches: 7. This CDR3 region has 15 residues. The CDR3 DNA sequence: TGTGCCAGCAGGGAGACAGGGGAGGACAATCAGCCCCAGCATTTT. This encodes CASRETGEDNQPQHF.